This T cell receptor (beta chain) was documented in a study of blood T cell repertoires in COVID-19. About the research overall: Acute and convalescent COVID-19 specimens originated in the United States, Italy and Spain. Sample material is recorded as cDNA or gDNA derived from T cells, B-cell-depleted T cells, or PBMCs.

Concerning this clone itself: Other DNA sequences in the sample encode the same CDR3.

Using immunoSEQ multiplex PCR, the repertoire was profiled, and TCRdb retains in-frame clones only, with some absent. Of 210,000 or so clones in the sample, around 80% were seen once. CDR1 MNHEY and CDR2 SMNVEV come from the germline V gene (reference sequence). The CDR3 has 13 residues. V shed 2 bases and J shed 0 bases, with 5 bases lying between them. The clonotype comes from a man aged 50-60 years with active or convalescent COVID-19. The chain joins TRBV27 to TRBJ2-7, with a possible D match to TRBD1 (5 bases). The sample consisted of peripheral blood. The CDR3, as DNA: TGTGCCAGCAGTTTAGACAGCTCCTACGAGCAGTACTTC. Residues: CASSLDSSYEQYF.